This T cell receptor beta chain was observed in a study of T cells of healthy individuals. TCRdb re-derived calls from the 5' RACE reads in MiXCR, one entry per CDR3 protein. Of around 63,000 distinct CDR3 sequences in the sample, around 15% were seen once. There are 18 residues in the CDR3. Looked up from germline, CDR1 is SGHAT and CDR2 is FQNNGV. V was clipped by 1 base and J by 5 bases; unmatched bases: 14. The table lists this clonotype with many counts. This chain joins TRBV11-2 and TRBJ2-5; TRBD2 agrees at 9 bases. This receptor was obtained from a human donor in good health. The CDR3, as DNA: TGTGCCAGCAGCTTAGTGGGTCTAGCGGGATATAGCTCGGAGACCCAGTACTTC. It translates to CASSLVGLAGYSSETQYF.